The clone carrying this T cell receptor beta chain was found once. Its cognate antigen is unknown. This CDR3 spans 17 amino acids. CDR1 and CDR2 (germline): SEHNR, FQNEAQ (reference sequence). The trim removed 4 bases at V and 0 bases at J, leaving 10 bases unmatched. The record originates from a study of cytomegalovirus exposure and HLA in healthy donors. PCR primers comprised 60 Vbeta and 13 Jbeta primers. Clones were sequenced by immunoSEQ multiplex PCR, and TCRdb holds only the in-frame ones, with some missing. The table shows 150,000 to 200,000 clones, with 72% occurring only once. Study results and caveats: Later analysis indicated greater clonal expansion among HLA-associated TCR beta chains than among equally common other chains.

The sequenced sample consisted of PBMCs. The genes are TRBV7-9 and TRBJ2-7, with 9 bases that match TRBD1. The TCR was taken from a human donor in good health. The CDR3 nucleotides are TGTGCCAGCAGCTCCAAGGCCGGGACAGGGAGCTCCTACGAGCAGTACTTC. Protein product: CASSSKAGTGSSYEQYF.